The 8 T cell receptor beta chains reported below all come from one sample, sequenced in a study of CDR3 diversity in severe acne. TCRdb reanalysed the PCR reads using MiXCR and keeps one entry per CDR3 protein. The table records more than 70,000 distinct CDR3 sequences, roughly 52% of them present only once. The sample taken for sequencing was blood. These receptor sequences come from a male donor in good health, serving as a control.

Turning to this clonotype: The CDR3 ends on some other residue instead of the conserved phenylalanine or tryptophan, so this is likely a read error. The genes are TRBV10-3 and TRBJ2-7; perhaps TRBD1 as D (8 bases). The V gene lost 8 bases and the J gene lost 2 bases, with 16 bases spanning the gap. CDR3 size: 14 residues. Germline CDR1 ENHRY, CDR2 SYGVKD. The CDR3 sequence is CAIRGAGQAYEQYL. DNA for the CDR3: TGTGCCATCCGGGGGGCGGGACAGGCCTACGAGCAGTACCTC.

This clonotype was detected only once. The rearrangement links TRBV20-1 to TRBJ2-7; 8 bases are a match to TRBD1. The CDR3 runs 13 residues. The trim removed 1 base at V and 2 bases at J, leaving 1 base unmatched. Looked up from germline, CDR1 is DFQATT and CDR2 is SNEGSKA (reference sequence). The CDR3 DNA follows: TGCAGTGCTAGAGGACAGGGGACCTACGAGCAGTACTTC. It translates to CSARGQGTYEQYF.

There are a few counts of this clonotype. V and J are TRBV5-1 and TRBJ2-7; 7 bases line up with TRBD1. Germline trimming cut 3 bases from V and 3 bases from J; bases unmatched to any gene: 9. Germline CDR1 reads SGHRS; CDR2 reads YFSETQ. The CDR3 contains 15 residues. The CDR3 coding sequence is TGCGCCAGCAGCTGGTTAGGGGGCACAAACTACGAGCAGTACTTC. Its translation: CASSWLGGTNYEQYF.

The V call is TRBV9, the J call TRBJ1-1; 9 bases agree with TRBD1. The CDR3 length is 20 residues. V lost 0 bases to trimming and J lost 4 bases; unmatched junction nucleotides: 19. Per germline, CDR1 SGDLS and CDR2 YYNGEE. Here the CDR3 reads CASSVAGSPVYGQGLTEAFF. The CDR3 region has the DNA TGTGCCAGCAGCGTAGCGGGTTCCCCGGTCTACGGACAGGGGCTCACTGAAGCTTTCTTT.

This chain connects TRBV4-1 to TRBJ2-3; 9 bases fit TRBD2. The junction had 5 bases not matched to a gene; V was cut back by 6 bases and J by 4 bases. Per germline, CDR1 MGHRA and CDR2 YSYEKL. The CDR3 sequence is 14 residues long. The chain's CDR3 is CASSRGRVADTQYF. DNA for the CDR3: TGCGCCAGCAGTCGCGGGAGGGTTGCAGATACGCAGTATTTT.

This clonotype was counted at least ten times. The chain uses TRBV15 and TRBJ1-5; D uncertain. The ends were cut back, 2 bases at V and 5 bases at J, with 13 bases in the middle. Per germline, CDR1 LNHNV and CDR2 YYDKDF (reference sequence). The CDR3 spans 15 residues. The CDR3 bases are TGTGCCACCAGCAGAACCGGCGGCGGCCATCAGCCCCAGCATTTT. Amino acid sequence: CATSRTGGGHQPQHF.

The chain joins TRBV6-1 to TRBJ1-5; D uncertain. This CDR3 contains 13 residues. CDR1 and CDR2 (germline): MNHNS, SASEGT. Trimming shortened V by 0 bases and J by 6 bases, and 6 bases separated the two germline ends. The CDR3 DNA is TGTGCCAGCAGTGAAGCGCCGTTTCAGCCCCAGCATTTT. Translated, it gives CASSEAPFQPQHF.

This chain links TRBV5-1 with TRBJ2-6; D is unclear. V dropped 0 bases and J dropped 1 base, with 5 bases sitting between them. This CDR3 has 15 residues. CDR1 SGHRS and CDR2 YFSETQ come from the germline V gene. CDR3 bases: TGCGCCAGCAGCTTGGGGGTGTCTGGGGCCAACGTCCTGACTTTC. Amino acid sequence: CASSLGVSGANVLTF.